This T cell receptor beta chain was observed in a study of primary melanoma T cells and metastatic recurrence (dated by TCRdb to 2020 to 2021). Concerning the study at large: The cohort was made up of around 210 primary melanomas of stage T2 to T4, with thickness greater than 1 mm. Whether patient outcome could be predicted by T-cell fraction and T-cell repertoire clonality in primary melanoma tumors was the question this study put to the test. The T-cell fraction measured by TCR beta sequencing was weighed against progression-free survival, the clinical outcome chosen for the comparison. Histopathological grading of tumor-infiltrating lymphocytes was compared with the T-cell fraction derived from sequencing. Summary of the overall study and its limitations: Regardless of nodal disease, mitotic rate or ulceration status, a T-cell fraction above 20% appeared to be protective. The authors framed an effective T-cell-mediated antitumor response in primary melanoma only as a suggestion, not a demonstrated mechanism. Tumor T-cell fraction was reported to predict progression-free survival independently of thickness, ulceration, mitotic rate and age. Adding T-cell fraction to tumor thickness reportedly improved progression-free survival prediction more than adding any other histopathological variable.

The patients had surgically resected primary melanoma that was considered potentially curable but at risk of metastatic recurrence. Trimming takes 2 bases from V and 5 bases from J, and the germline ends sit 15 bases apart. Reading from cysteine to phenylalanine, the CDR3 counts 15 amino acids. Left in the record is the CDR3 DNA by itself, 45 bases read in frame from the first base. The germline V gene sets CDR1 to SGHNT and CDR2 to YENEEA. A remark on this clone: Its antigen is still unknown. Base qualities are not at hand, and no much larger clone is one base apart.

The library was built by means of the immunoSEQ multiplex PCR assay. High-throughput sequencing of the T-cell receptor beta chain was performed on primary melanoma tumor tissue. The authors' analysis ran thus. Repertoire analyses included TCRB CDR3 sharing between samples and the distribution of insertions and deletions. A gradient-boosted model ranked the predictive value of the T-cell fraction against histopathological variables. TCRdb retrieved this table from immuneACCESS and kept in-frame rearrangements only. Not all clones are present; in checked studies, unresolved V genes account for under half, and no reason is known for the remainder. The V and J calls and clone size come from that table; D and trimming were worked out from the DNA. The table kept for this sample lists roughly 58 clones.

Here the chain combines TRBV11-3 and TRBJ1-1; D gene: possibly TRBD1, on 5 matching bases. This receptor was obtained from a human donor with melanoma. Sequenced sample: melanoma tumor tissue. The CDR3 here reads CASSLIGSGRTEAFF. The nucleotide sequence reads as follows: TGTGCCAGCAGCTTAATTGGGTCAGGGAGAACTGAAGCTTTCTTT.